Here is one T cell receptor (beta chain) with its context. This clonotype was counted a few times. This clone's antigen is unknown. Base qualities were left out, and no much larger clone turns up one base away. Reads for this sample came from an Illumina NovaSeq 6000. TCR cDNA was made using 5'RACE template switching, a step that added a universal primer site and unique molecular identifiers. cDNA synthesis was primed from both the TCR alpha and TCR beta constant segments. Library amplification involved two PCR steps, and the second step added sample barcodes and sequencing adapters. Sequencing of the libraries was done on either Illumina HiSeq 2500 (2x100 bp) or NovaSeq (2x150 bp). The paper's data handling went like this. Demultiplexing of reads and collapsing into UMI consensus sequences were performed with MIGEC, and V(D)J alignment was carried out with MiXCR. Vaccine-responding clonotypes were defined with edgeR using replicate PBMC samples, requiring FDR below 0.01 and a log2 fold change above 5 up to day 15. Each bulk clonotype received a CD4 or CD8 identity based on whether the sequenced CD4 or CD8 repertoire contained that clonotype at higher abundance. Starting from the raw public reads, TCRdb applied fastp trimming at Q25, assembled clones with MiXCR and retained in-frame beta chains. Each CDR3 protein gets just one entry, which takes the most common genes and DNA from the rows behind it. The V and J calls and clone size come from TCRdb's table, not from the authors' own analysis. Here the sample has hundreds of thousands of distinct CDR3 sequences; 15% to 20% occur a single time. Around 17% of the sample comes from the top ten.

The data originate from a study of T cells after yellow fever vaccination (dated by TCRdb to between 2018 and 2021). Context from the whole study: The SMART-Seq v4 Ultra Low Input RNA kit was used to prepare libraries from fractions with low cell numbers. To follow T-cell clones before and after primary and booster YFV17D yellow fever vaccination, bulk TCR alpha and beta repertoires were sequenced over time. Two healthy male donors made up the cohort, one aged 18 to 30 years and the other aged 30 to 39 years. Blood samples were taken at several timepoints before and after primary and secondary immunization, and bulk PBMC replicates and cell subsets were isolated. What the study reported, not specific to this receptor: The secondary T-cell response was found to be weaker but faster than the primary response, with a peak reached on day 5 rather than on day 15. Only a couple of donors were included in the study, so the extent to which the findings can be generalized is limited. A small fraction of clonotypes showed up in both the CD4 and CD8 compartments, probably as a result of convergent recombination. After the booster, most of the clones that had expanded following primary vaccination were detected again (96% of CD4 and around nine tenths of CD8), which suggests that memory was broadly maintained. Because abundant contaminating clonotypes from the bulk population could be contained in FACS-sorted repertoires, computational filtering was required.

The label giving this sample's treatment or condition can be read as: live attenuated yellow fever vaccine strain. Two biological replicates of bulk PBMCs were collected at each blood-draw timepoint. PBMCs were isolated from peripheral blood using a standard Ficoll-Paque protocol. RNA was extracted with TriZol from bulk PBMCs, CD4 and CD8 fractions, and dextramer-positive and dextramer-negative fractions. The CDR3 has 16 amino acids, counting the end cysteine and phenylalanine. The retained sequence is limited to the CDR3, 48 bases, with the frame set at the first base. Trimming leaves V shorter by 5 bases and J shorter by 7 bases, with the junction holding 7 bases beyond the gene matches. The germline V gene sets CDR1 to SGHVS and CDR2 to FQNEAQ.

The chain was built from TRBV7-8 and TRBJ1-6; a stretch of 11 junction bases matches TRBD1. The clonotype comes from a man aged 18 to 29 who received the YFV17D yellow fever vaccine. The sample was PBMCs, taken before the yellow fever booster vaccination. The DNA sequence is as follows: TGTGCCAGCAGCCCATACCGGACAGGGGGCAATTCACCCCTCCACTTT. Translated, this is CASSPYRTGGNSPLHF.